The TCR beta chain under discussion was sequenced for a study of cytomegalovirus exposure and HLA in healthy donors. Trimming shortened V by 0 bases and J by 3 bases, and 13 bases separated the two germline ends. Germline V CDR1 and CDR2: SGDLS, YYNGEE. The CDR3 spans 16 residues. Study findings and constraints: Confirmation was obtained in vitro that a few CMV-associated chains are specific for CMV antigens. It has been reported that TCR beta sequences accurately predicted the HLA-A and HLA-B alleles of most subjects. While the bulk of TCR sequences proved rare, some public TCRs turned up in many donors.

As concerns this clone: No antigen is known for it.

It was with 60 Vbeta and 13 Jbeta primers that the PCR ran. The protocol was immunoSEQ multiplex PCR, while the TCRdb copy is restricted to in-frame clones and leaves out a portion. The table has over 80,000 clones, approximately 64% seen once. The sequencing sample was made of PBMCs. The chain employs TRBV9 and TRBJ2-4; possibly TRBD1 for D (6 bases). The clonotype was recovered from a boy younger than 18 in good health and CMV-seropositive. The CDR3 nucleotides are TGTGCCAGCAGCGTAGCTTTGGGGGCCGGCAAAAACATTCAGTACTTC. Translation: CASSVALGAGKNIQYF.